This entry lists 27 T cell receptor beta chains sequenced from one sample in a study of blood T cell repertoires in COVID-19. Measured with immunoSEQ multiplex PCR; TCRdb has only the in-frame clones, and not every one. This table has tens of thousands of clones, roughly 84% appearing once. Sequenced sample: peripheral blood. Receptors originate from a human donor with active COVID-19. The donor label of this sample is uncertain.

This sequence joins TRBV6-2 or TRBV6-3 and TRBJ1-5; TRBD1 matches 9 bases. Trimming removed 2 bases from V and 3 bases from J; junction bases left unmatched: 11. Germline V gene data show CDR1 as MNHEY and CDR2 as SVGEGT. This CDR3 is built from 18 residues. CDR3 in DNA: TGTGCCAGCAGTTACCCAGGGACAGGGAGCGTGTACAATCAGCCCCAGCATTTT. This sequence encodes CASSYPGTGSVYNQPQHF.

The chain links TRBV7-3 to TRBJ2-3; D may be TRBD2 (5 bases). This CDR3 spans 15 amino acids. The V end lost 2 bases, the J end lost 3 bases, and 12 bases lay between the germline ends. Per the germline V gene, CDR1 is SGHTA and CDR2 is FQGTGA. The CDR3 region has the DNA TGTGCCAGCAGCTTAGACGGGGTTGTTACAGATACGCAGTATTTT. This translates into CASSLDGVVTDTQYF.

This chain joins TRBV5-4 and TRBJ2-1; 9 positions match TRBD2. The CDR3 covers 16 residues. Trimming at V came to 5 bases and at J to 6 bases, leaving 12 bases not matched to a gene. Germline loops: CDR1 SGHNT, CDR2 YYREEE (reference sequence). In DNA form, the CDR3 reads TGTGCCAGCAGTTTTTCGGGACTAGCTTGGGGCAATGAGCAGTTCTTC. Translating gives CASSFSGLAWGNEQFF.

V and J are TRBV2 and TRBJ2-3; 10 positions agree with TRBD1. V lost 5 bases, J lost 5 bases, and 7 bases stayed unmatched. Germline assignment: CDR1 SNHLY and CDR2 FYNNEI. CDR3 length equals 15 residues. CDR3 region: CASSPRTGGGDTQYF. CDR3 sequence (DNA): TGTGCCAGCAGTCCTAGGACAGGGGGAGGAGATACGCAGTATTTT.

The chain is built from TRBV3-1 (or the pseudogene TRBV3-2) and TRBJ2-4, with TRBD1 matching 8 bases. The CDR3 has 14 residues. The germline V gene encodes CDR1 LGHDT and CDR2 YNNKEL (reference sequence). Trimming took 4 bases from V and 6 from J; bases not matched to a gene: 5. The DNA of the CDR3 is TGTGCCAGCAGCCCGGCGACAGGGGCAAACATTCAGTACTTC. Translating gives CASSPATGANIQYF.

The gene calls are TRBV6-1 and TRBJ1-1; D remains unclear. V was shortened by 3 bases and J by 5 bases, with 10 bases between the two germline ends. The CDR3 is made up of 13 amino acids. Per germline, CDR1 MNHNS and CDR2 SASEGT. The CDR3 nucleotides read TGTGCCAGCAGTGACCCCCGGTGGACTGAAGCTTTCTTT. It is translated as CASSDPRWTEAFF.

This rearrangement joins TRBV7-2 to TRBJ1-2; TRBD1 might be the D (6 bases). This CDR3 is built from 14 residues. The V and J ends lost 1 base and 7 bases respectively, with 13 bases between them. Germline lookup yields CDR1 SGHTA and CDR2 FQGNSA. The chain's CDR3 is CASSLGRQEVGYTF. The CDR3 nucleotides read TGTGCCAGCAGCTTAGGTCGACAGGAAGTTGGCTACACCTTC.

The CDR3 sequence: CASSHRAGTYEQYF. In nucleotides, the CDR3 is TGCGCCAGCAGCCATAGAGCGGGGACCTACGAGCAGTACTTC. The rearrangement uses TRBV4-3 and TRBJ2-7, with TRBD2 matching 7 bases. The CDR3 runs 14 residues. Germline CDR1 is LGHNA and CDR2 is YSLEER. V gave up 3 bases and J gave up 2 bases; unmatched junction bases: 4.

The V call is TRBV24-1, the J call TRBJ1-2, with D possibly being TRBD1 (5 bases). Trimming took off 4 bases at V and 8 bases at J, with 13 bases between the two ends. This CDR3 contains 13 residues. Germline CDR1 is KGHDR and CDR2 is SFDVKD. The CDR3 region is CATSDRRTSGYTF. The CDR3, as DNA: TGTGCCACCAGTGACCGCCGGACAAGCGGCTACACCTTC.

This chain uses TRBV15 with TRBJ2-3; 8 nucleotides agree with TRBD2. Germline lookup yields CDR1 LNHNV and CDR2 YYDKDF (reference sequence). Losses at the gene ends were 1 base for V and 6 bases for J; bases not matched to a gene: 3. The CDR3 consists of 14 residues. DNA of the CDR3: TGTGCCACCAGCAGAGCTCGCGGGGGGGATACGCAGTATTTT. Translating it yields CATSRARGGDTQYF.

The chain uses TRBV2 and TRBJ2-3; TRBD2 matches 12 bases. The V gene's germline CDR1 is SNHLY and CDR2 FYNNEI. The trim removed 3 bases at V and 4 bases at J, leaving 5 bases unmatched. The CDR3 totals 16 residues. Here the CDR3 reads CASSDLASGGADTQYF. The CDR3 DNA reads TGTGCCAGCAGTGACTTGGCTAGCGGGGGGGCAGATACGCAGTATTTT. The whole variable domain, filled in from reference TRBV2 and TRBJ2-3, reads EPEVTQTPSHQVTQMGQEVILRCVPISNHLYFYWYRQILGQKVEFLVSFYNNEISEKSEIFDDQFSVERPDGSNFTLKIRSTKLEDSAMYFCASSDLASGGADTQYFGPGTRLTVL.

The chain joins TRBV5-1 to TRBJ2-1; 8 nucleotides align to TRBD2. Losses at the gene ends were 0 bases for V and 6 bases for J; bases not matched to a gene: 5. Germline V gene data show CDR1 as SGHRS and CDR2 as YFSETQ. This CDR3 has 15 residues. The CDR3 here is CASSLGDGGANEQFF. Written as DNA, the CDR3 is TGCGCCAGCAGCTTGGGAGACGGGGGGGCCAATGAGCAGTTCTTC.

V gene TRBV19 combines with J gene TRBJ1-5; TRBD1 matches 10 bases. The V segment lost 5 bases and the J segment 2 bases; nucleotides outside the gene matches: 3. The germline gives CDR1 LNHDA, CDR2 SQIVND (reference sequence). This CDR3 region has 15 residues. The CDR3 loop reads CASSWTGGRNQPQHF. The CDR3 DNA reads as TGTGCCAGTAGTTGGACAGGGGGTCGCAATCAGCCCCAGCATTTT. The variable domain in full, with the rest retrieved from reference TRBV19 and TRBJ1-5, is DGGITQSPKYLFRKEGQNVTLSCEQNLNHDAMYWYRQDPGQGLRLIYYSQIVNDFQKGDIAEGYSVSREKKESFPLTVTSAQKNPTAFYLCASSWTGGRNQPQHFGDGTRLSIL.

The rearrangement joins TRBV6-5 to TRBJ1-2; TRBD1 is a possible D gene (5 bases). V was shortened by 6 bases and J by 1 base, with 12 bases between the two germline ends. Germline V gene data show CDR1 as MNHEY and CDR2 as SVGAGI. The CDR3 spans 14 residues. The CDR3 coding sequence is TGTGCCAGCAGCTCGCGGGGCCTTAACTATGGCTACACCTTC. This codes for CASSSRGLNYGYTF.

V and J are TRBV5-1 and TRBJ2-7; D possibly corresponds to TRBD1 (5 bases). Germline V lookup: CDR1 SGHRS, CDR2 YFSETQ. The ends were cut back, 0 bases at V and 5 bases at J, with 12 bases in the middle. There are 14 residues in the CDR3. The CDR3 reads CASSLEGVRDEQYF. Written as DNA, the CDR3 is TGCGCCAGCAGCTTGGAAGGGGTCAGGGACGAGCAGTACTTC.

This chain connects TRBV5-6 to TRBJ2-2; TRBD1 agrees at 11 bases. The CDR3 has 17 residues. Germline V gene data show CDR1 as SGHDT and CDR2 as YYEEEE. After removal of 4 bases from V and 4 bases from J, the junction contained 9 bases not matched to a gene. For the CDR3, the DNA is TGTGCCAGCAGCCCGGAAGGGACAGGGGGATTCACCGGGGAGCTGTTTTTT. Translated, it gives CASSPEGTGGFTGELFF.

This chain joins TRBV28 and TRBJ1-4; tentative D call: TRBD1 (5 bases). The V gene's germline CDR1 is MDHEN and CDR2 SYDVKM. Trimming took off 10 bases at V and 2 bases at J, with 17 bases between the two ends. This CDR3 region has 15 residues. The CDR3 DNA sequence: TGTGCCACCCGGGGGGGAAGAGGCACTAATGAAAAACTGTTTTTT. This sequence encodes CATRGGRGTNEKLFF. Looking up the rest from reference TRBV28 and TRBJ1-4 gives the full variable domain: DVKVTQSSRYLVKRTGEKVFLECVQDMDHENMFWYRQDPGLGLRLIYFSYDVKMKEKGDIPEGYSVSREKKERFSLILESASTNQTSMYLCATRGGRGTNEKLFFGSGTQLSVL.

The rearrangement joins TRBV3-1 (or the pseudogene TRBV3-2) to TRBJ2-2, with TRBD2 matching 10 bases. V lost 3 bases to trimming and J lost 4 bases; unmatched junction nucleotides: 5. CDR1 and CDR2 (germline): LGHDT, YNNKEL (reference sequence). The CDR3 contains 16 residues. The CDR3 DNA follows: TGTGCCAGCAGCCACACTAGCGGGGTTACCACCGGGGAGCTGTTTTTT. Its protein is CASSHTSGVTTGELFF.

In this sample, this clone turned up a few times. This chain connects TRBV6-1 to TRBJ2-7; TRBD1 matches 8 bases. CDR1 and CDR2 (germline): MNHNS, SASEGT. V trimming: 6 bases; J trimming: 3 bases; junction bases outside the gene matches: 10. This CDR3 is built from 15 residues. CDR3 region: CASRETGDFLYEQYF. The CDR3 bases are TGTGCCAGCAGAGAGACAGGGGATTTCCTCTACGAGCAGTACTTC.

V gene TRBV7-2 combines with J gene TRBJ1-1, with a weak D call TRBD1 (5 bases). The V end lost 5 bases, the J end lost 4 bases, and 14 bases lay between the germline ends. The germline V gene encodes CDR1 SGHTA and CDR2 FQGNSA. The length of the CDR3 is 14 residues. The CDR3 coding sequence is TGTGCCAGCAGCCCCCTCCAGGGTGGCACTGAAGCTTTCTTT. Protein: CASSPLQGGTEAFF.

The rearrangement uses TRBV7-9 and TRBJ1-2; 10 bases line up with TRBD1. Trimming cost V 3 bases and J 6 bases; bases outside gene matches: 7. The germline CDR1 and CDR2 sequences are SEHNR and FQNEAQ (reference sequence). This CDR3 has 15 residues. The CDR3 DNA reads TGTGCCAGCAGCTTGTCCGGGACAGGGGTTGATGGCTACACCTTC. Translated: CASSLSGTGVDGYTF.

The V gene is TRBV12-3 or TRBV12-4, the J gene TRBJ1-2; D gene uncertain. V was shortened by 3 bases and J by 7 bases, with 12 bases between the two germline ends. The CDR3 has 13 residues. For the CDR3, the DNA is TGTGCCAGCAGTTTGATCGGGTCTGCTGGCTACACCTTC. This sequence encodes CASSLIGSAGYTF.

V usage is TRBV27 and J usage is TRBJ2-7; D may be TRBD1 (6 bases). V lost 11 bases to trimming and J lost 2 bases, with 13 bases between them. This CDR3 comprises 12 residues. Germline V gene data show CDR1 as MNHEY and CDR2 as SMNVEV (reference sequence). CDR3 DNA sequence: TGTGCCGTCGGACAGCAGACCTACGAGCAGTACTTC. This gives the protein CAVGQQTYEQYF.

The rearrangement uses TRBV19 and TRBJ2-2, with D possibly being TRBD1 (6 bases). The CDR3 length is 14 residues. V lost 8 bases, J lost 5 bases, and 15 bases lay in between. Looked up from germline, CDR1 is LNHDA and CDR2 is SQIVND (reference sequence). The CDR3 spells CASWTVDRTGELFF. CDR3 DNA: TGTGCCAGTTGGACAGTCGATCGTACCGGGGAGCTGTTTTTT.

The CDR3 here is CASSFGDRGSDTQYF. CDR3 coding DNA: TGTGCCAGCAGCTTTGGGGACAGGGGATCAGATACGCAGTATTTT. The chain is built from TRBV7-9 and TRBJ2-3, with TRBD1 matching 10 bases. Germline CDR1 SEHNR, CDR2 FQNEAQ (reference sequence). This CDR3 spans 15 amino acids. With 3 bases clipped from V and 4 bases from J, the junction kept 4 bases outside the gene matches.

Note on this clone: Compared with germline, one end of the junction differs, possibly owing to a read error. This CDR3 is also generated by other DNA sequences in the sample. V gene TRBV7-7 combines with J gene TRBJ1-5, with D unresolved. This CDR3 is built from 15 residues. Germline V CDR1 and CDR2: SSHAT, FNYEAQ (reference sequence). The CDR3 sequence: CASSLATTSNQPQHF. CDR3 bases: TGTGCTAGCAGCTTAGCTACAACTAGCAATCAGCCCCAGCATTTT.

The rearrangement links TRBV2 to TRBJ2-3, with TRBD2 matching over 8 bases. Germline V CDR1 and CDR2: SNHLY, FYNNEI. The trim removed 4 bases at V and 1 base at J, leaving 1 base unmatched. The CDR3 has 14 residues. The CDR3 loop is CASSVRGGTDTQYF. The CDR3 DNA sequence: TGTGCCAGCAGTGTGCGGGGGGGCACAGATACGCAGTATTTT.